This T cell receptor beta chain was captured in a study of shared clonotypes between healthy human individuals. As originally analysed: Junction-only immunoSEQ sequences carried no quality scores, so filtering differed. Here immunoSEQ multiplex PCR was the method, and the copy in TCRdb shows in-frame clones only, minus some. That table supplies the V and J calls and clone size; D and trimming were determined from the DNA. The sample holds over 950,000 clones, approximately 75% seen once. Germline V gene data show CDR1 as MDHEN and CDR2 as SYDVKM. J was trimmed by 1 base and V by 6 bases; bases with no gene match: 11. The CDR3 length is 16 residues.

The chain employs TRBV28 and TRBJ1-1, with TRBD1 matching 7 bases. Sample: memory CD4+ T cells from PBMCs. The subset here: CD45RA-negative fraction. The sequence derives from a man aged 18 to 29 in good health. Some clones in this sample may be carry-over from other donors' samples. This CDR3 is CASSPQPGQQNTEAFF. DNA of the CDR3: TGTGCCAGCAGCCCACAACCGGGACAGCAGAACACTGAAGCTTTCTTT.